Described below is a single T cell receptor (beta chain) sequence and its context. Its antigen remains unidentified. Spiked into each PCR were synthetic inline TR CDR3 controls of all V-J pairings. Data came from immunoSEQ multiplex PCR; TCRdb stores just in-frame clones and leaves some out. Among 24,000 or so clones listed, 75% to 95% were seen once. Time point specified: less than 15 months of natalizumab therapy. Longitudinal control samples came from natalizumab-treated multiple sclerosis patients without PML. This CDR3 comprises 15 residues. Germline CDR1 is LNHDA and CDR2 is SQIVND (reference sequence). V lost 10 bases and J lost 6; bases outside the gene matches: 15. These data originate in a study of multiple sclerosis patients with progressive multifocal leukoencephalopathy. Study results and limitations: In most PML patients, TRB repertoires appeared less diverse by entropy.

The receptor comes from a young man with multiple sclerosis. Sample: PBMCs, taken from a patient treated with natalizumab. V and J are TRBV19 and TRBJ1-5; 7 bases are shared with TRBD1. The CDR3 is CAIPRAGTVGQPQHF. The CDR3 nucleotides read TGTGCCATTCCTCGAGCCGGGACAGTAGGTCAGCCCCAGCATTTT.